The entry that follows covers one T cell receptor (beta chain) sequence. The CDR3 consists of 13 residues. V shed 4 bases and J shed 4 bases, with 9 bases lying between them. CDR1 and CDR2 (germline): SGHRS, YFSETQ. The sample comes from a study of shared clonotypes between healthy human individuals. Some clones are missing from TCRdb's copy, which holds only in-frame ones; the method was immunoSEQ multiplex PCR. The table lists around 700,000 clones, about 80% of them singletons. The sequence came from a woman between 25 and 40 years old in good health. This chain uses TRBV5-1 with TRBJ2-1; D not resolved. Sequenced input: memory CD4+ T cells sorted from blood. The subset is: CD45RA-negative fraction. The CDR3 loop is CASSQTEYNEQFF. In DNA form, the CDR3 reads TGCGCCAGCAGCCAAACTGAATACAATGAGCAGTTCTTC.